This TCR beta chain was captured in a study of blood T cell repertoires in COVID-19 (dated by TCRdb to 2018 to 2020). At the level of the whole study: Collaborator samples came from the United States, Italy and Spain and covered acute and convalescent phases of COVID-19. A freely available public database, intended as a resource for researchers studying the immune response to SARS-CoV-2, is where the repertoires were released. Deeply sampled blood TCRbeta repertoires from subjects exposed to, actively infected with, or recovered from COVID-19 were included in the dataset. A de-identified subject ID, COVID-19 status, age in years and sex were almost always included in the sample metadata. HLA class I and class II types, where available, came from metadata supplied by the sample provider rather than from assay-based typing. The samples were drawn from the first 160 participants of the ongoing ImmuneRACE study and from over a thousand subjects provided by 6 global collaborators. The material from the prospective study consisted of cDNA or gDNA derived from T cells, B-cell-depleted T cells, or PBMCs.

Participants in the prospective study were enrolled through a virtual design, were aged roughly 18 to 100 years, and lived in approximately 25 United States geographic areas. In the prospective study, participants were assigned to cohorts based on the clinical history participants reported in a screening survey and a study questionnaire. In the prospective study, whole blood, serum and a nasopharyngeal or oropharyngeal swab were collected from each participant by mobile phlebotomists. Prospective study participants could optionally give additional blood draws and questionnaires over an approximately two-month period. Before DNA extraction, prospective study blood samples were shipped either frozen or at room temperature. TCRbeta CDR3 regions were amplified from genomic DNA by means of the immunoSEQ Assay, a bias-controlled multiplex PCR. In the source study's methods: Within the assay, amplification of reference gene primers was used to estimate how many nucleated cells each sample contained. Sequence reads were collapsed and filtered to measure the absolute abundance of every unique TCRbeta CDR3 rearrangement. For each sample, productive Simpson clonality was calculated by taking the square root of Simpson's diversity index across productive rearrangements. TCRdb provides this immuneACCESS table in a form limited to in-frame rearrangements. Some clones are lacking; in checked studies, under half of them reflect an unresolved V gene, and why the rest are absent is not known. Clonal size and the V and J genes are those of that table, whereas D and trimming came from the DNA. The sample includes 350,000 to 550,000 clones, with roughly 87% observed a single time. The leading ten clones occupy 1.5% to 2% of the sample.

Sequences MGHRA (CDR1) and YSYEKL (CDR2) are obtained from the germline V gene. The CDR3 has 14 amino acids, counting the end cysteine and phenylalanine. The entry retains the CDR3 DNA only, 42 bases that are in frame from base 1. After removal of 6 bases from V and 6 bases from J, the junction retains 6 bases not matched to a gene. In regard to this clone: Its antigen is currently not known. Per-nucleotide qualities are absent, and no much larger clonotype sits a single base away.

Points the paper makes about the study in general: How much clinical and demographic metadata was included differed by source and by participant, and the metadata was provided uncurated.

The clonotype was recovered from a woman aged 18-35 years with acute COVID-19. The sequenced material came from PBMCs or T cells enriched from blood (not recorded which). The sequence links TRBV4-1 to TRBJ1-5; 9 bases in the junction line up with TRBD1. The CDR3 corresponds to CASSRTTGGQPQHF. The nucleotide sequence is given as TGCGCCAGCAGTCGAACGACAGGGGGTCAGCCCCAGCATTTT.